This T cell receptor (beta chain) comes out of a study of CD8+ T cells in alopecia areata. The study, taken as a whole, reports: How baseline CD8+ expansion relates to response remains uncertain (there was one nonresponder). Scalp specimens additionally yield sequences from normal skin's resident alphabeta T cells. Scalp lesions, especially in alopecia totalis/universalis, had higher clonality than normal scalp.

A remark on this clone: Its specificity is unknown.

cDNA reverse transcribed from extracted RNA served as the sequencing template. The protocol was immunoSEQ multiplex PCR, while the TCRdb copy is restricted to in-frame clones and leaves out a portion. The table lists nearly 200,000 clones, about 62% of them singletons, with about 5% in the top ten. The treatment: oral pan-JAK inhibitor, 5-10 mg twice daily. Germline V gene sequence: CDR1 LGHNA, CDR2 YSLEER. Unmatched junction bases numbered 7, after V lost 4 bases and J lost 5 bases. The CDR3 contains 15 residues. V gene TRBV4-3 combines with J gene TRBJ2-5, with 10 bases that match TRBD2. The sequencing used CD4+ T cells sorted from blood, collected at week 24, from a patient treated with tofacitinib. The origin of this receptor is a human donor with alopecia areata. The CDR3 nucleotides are TGCGCCAGCAGCCTCGAAGCGGGGGGGCGGGAGACCCAGTACTTC. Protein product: CASSLEAGGRETQYF.